The 28 T cell receptor beta chains listed next were all sequenced from one sample in a study of T cells in Graves' hyperthyroidism and ophthalmopathy. RNA transcripts provided the source from which TCR beta CDR3 regions were amplified. When the TCR CDR3 underwent first-round RT-PCR, the HTBI primer set was used. TCRdb itself ran the multiplex PCR reads through MiXCR, one entry per CDR3 protein. The repertoire consists of 490,000 or so distinct CDR3 sequences, with 15% to 20% occurring once and the leading ten covering 47%. Sequences were obtained from blood. The receptors were sampled from a man aged 35 to 55 with Graves' ophthalmopathy.

The table lists this clonotype with many counts. This sequence joins TRBV13 and TRBJ2-7; D is ambiguous. Germline V gives CDR1 PRHDT, CDR2 FYEKMQ (reference sequence). The CDR3 spans 14 residues. V was clipped by 1 base and J by 3 bases, with 10 bases between them. CDR3 region: CASSLDVAGYEQYF. DNA of the CDR3: TGTGCCAGCAGCTTAGATGTCGCAGGCTACGAGCAGTACTTC.

The chain has TRBV20-1 and TRBJ1-1; 8 bases line up with TRBD1. Germline CDR1 reads DFQATT; CDR2 reads SNEGSKA (reference sequence). The CDR3 extends over 16 amino acids. J lost 5 bases, V lost 4 bases, and 15 bases had no gene match. The CDR3 spells CSATPGGPTWGTEAFF. Written as DNA, the CDR3 is TGCAGTGCTACCCCAGGGGGCCCCACCTGGGGGACTGAAGCTTTCTTT.

The V and J genes are TRBV6-1 and TRBJ1-5; D not resolved. Germline values: CDR1 MNHNS, CDR2 SASEGT. V shed 7 bases and J shed 0 bases, with 10 bases lying between them. The length of the CDR3 is 14 residues. In DNA, the CDR3 is TGTGCCAGCATCAGTGAATATAGCAATCAGCCCCAGCATTTT. Translated: CASISEYSNQPQHF.

The CDR3 spells CASPRRQIDSNQPQHF. The CDR3 DNA reads TGTGCCAGCCCACGACGACAGATCGATAGCAATCAGCCCCAGCATTTT. The chain combines TRBV18 with TRBJ1-5, with D possibly TRBD1 on 5 matching bases. This CDR3 is built from 16 residues. Trimming removed 8 bases at V and 0 bases at J, with 17 bases between. Germline assignment: CDR1 KGHSH and CDR2 LQKENI.

The chain couples TRBV2 to TRBJ1-5, with no clear D. Looked up from germline, CDR1 is SNHLY and CDR2 is FYNNEI. The CDR3 is 12 amino acids. V dropped 4 bases and J dropped 9 bases, with 10 bases sitting between them. CDR3 nucleotides: TGTGCCAGCAGTGGACCCTTTGGGCCCCAGCATTTT. Translating it yields CASSGPFGPQHF. Complete variable domain (other parts from reference TRBV2 and TRBJ1-5): EPEVTQTPSHQVTQMGQEVILRCVPISNHLYFYWYRQILGQKVEFLVSFYNNEISEKSEIFDDQFSVERPDGSNFTLKIRSTKLEDSAMYFCASSGPFGPQHFGDGTRLSIL.

This rearrangement joins TRBV5-1 to TRBJ2-6, with 9 bases that match TRBD1. CDR3 length: 17 residues. The V and J ends lost 1 base and 2 bases, in that order; junction bases with no gene match: 4. Germline values: CDR1 SGHRS, CDR2 YFSETQ. Here the CDR3 reads CASSLSGTGPGANVLTF. The CDR3, as DNA: TGCGCCAGCAGCTTGAGCGGGACAGGGCCTGGGGCCAACGTCCTGACTTTC.

DNA for the CDR3: TGCAGAGCTCAGATCATGGGAGATACGCAGTATTTT. This translates into CRAQIMGDTQYF. This chain links TRBV20-1 with TRBJ2-3, with D hard to call. The CDR3 sequence is 12 residues long. The germline CDR1 and CDR2 sequences are DFQATT and SNEGSKA (reference sequence).

Regarding this clonotype: A much larger clone lies one base from this, so it may be a read error. No conserved phenylalanine or tryptophan is present at the end of the CDR3, so a read error is the likely explanation. The V and J genes are TRBV20-1 and TRBJ1-2; maybe TRBD1 (5 bases). CDR1 and CDR2 from the germline V gene are DFQATT and SNEGSKA (reference sequence). The ends were cut back, 5 bases at V and 8 bases at J, with 15 bases in the middle. The CDR3 has 12 amino acids. DNA of the CDR3: TGCAGTGCTCCCGAGCGAGGGGAAGGCTACACCCTC. It specifies CSAPERGEGYTL.

This chain uses TRBV7-9 with TRBJ1-6; D not certain. Germline V lookup: CDR1 SEHNR, CDR2 FQNEAQ (reference sequence). V was shortened by 1 base and J by 16 bases, with 11 bases between the two germline ends. The CDR3 length is 12 residues. CDR3 sequence (DNA): TGTGCCAGCAGCTTAGATTGGGAAGCGCTCCACTTT. Translating gives CASSLDWEALHF. The variable domain in full, completed from reference TRBV7-9 and TRBJ1-6, reads DTGVSQNPRHKITKRGQNVTFRCDPISEHNRLYWYRQTLGQGPEFLTYFQNEAQLEKSRLLSDRFSAERPKGSFSTLEIQRTEQGDSAMYLCASSLDWEALHFGNGTRLTVT.

The chain has TRBV6-1 and TRBJ1-2; 10 bases line up with TRBD1. The V and J ends lost 4 bases and 9 bases, in that order; junction bases with no gene match: 5. CDR1 MNHNS and CDR2 SASEGT come from the germline V gene. The CDR3 runs to 13 residues. The CDR3 sequence: CASSVGQGVSYTF. CDR3 nucleotide sequence: TGTGCCAGCAGTGTCGGACAGGGGGTAAGCTACACCTTC.

This clonotype occurred many times. The chain links TRBV7-9 to TRBJ1-2; possible D gene TRBD1, 5 bases. The CDR3 has 15 residues. Germline V CDR1 and CDR2: SEHNR, FQNEAQ (reference sequence). Trimming took 1 base from V and 4 from J, leaving 13 bases between them. The CDR3 coding sequence is TGTGCCAGCAGCTTAGTGGCAGGGTCGGTCTATGGCTACACCTTC. Translated: CASSLVAGSVYGYTF.

In its sample, this clonotype was seen many times. This CDR3 is CASSSIPYEQYF. CDR3 in DNA: TGTGCCAGCAGCTCCATACCCTACGAGCAGTACTTC. The genes are TRBV7-8 and TRBJ2-7; no firm D call. Germline V CDR1 and CDR2: SGHVS, FQNEAQ. V lost 4 bases, J lost 2 bases, and 6 bases lay in between. CDR3 size: 12 residues.

The rearrangement uses TRBV7-2 and TRBJ1-4, with 9 bases aligning to TRBD1. Germline trimming cut 5 bases from V and 6 bases from J; bases unmatched to any gene: 7. Per the germline V gene, CDR1 is SGHTA and CDR2 is FQGNSA. The CDR3 has 15 residues. This CDR3 is CASSAGTGRDEKLFF. CDR3 sequence (DNA): TGTGCCAGCAGCGCCGGGACAGGGAGGGATGAAAAACTGTTTTTT.

This clonotype was counted ten times or more. CDR3 bases: TGTGCCAGCACCCCGCACTCCTCAGCGGCGTCCTACGAGCAGTACTTC. Encoded protein: CASTPHSSAASYEQYF. The chain links TRBV6-9 to TRBJ2-7, with D possibly TRBD2 on 5 matching bases. The CDR3 sequence is 16 residues long. V lost 7 bases and J 1 base, leaving 20 bases between the germline ends. Germline loops: CDR1 MNHGY, CDR2 SVAAGI.

This clonotype was counted between two and nine times. This chain joins TRBV12-3 or TRBV12-4 and TRBJ1-3; D gene uncertain. The CDR3 is 14 residues long. V was cut by 5 bases and J by 4 bases, with 12 bases left in between. The CDR3 DNA reads TGTGCCAGCAGTATACGACGGGAGGGAAACACCATATATTTT. As protein: CASSIRREGNTIYF.

This clonotype has just a few counts. V and J are TRBV20-1 and TRBJ1-1; 9 bases match TRBD1. This CDR3 has 11 amino acids. The germline V gene has CDR1 DFQATT and CDR2 SNEGSKA (reference sequence). CDR3 protein: CSGQGLTEAFF. The CDR3 nucleotides read TGCAGCGGACAGGGGTTAACTGAAGCTTTCTTT.

This clonotype was detected many times. This chain links TRBV29-1 with TRBJ2-3; D call uncertain. V shed 7 bases and J shed 1 base, with 3 bases lying between them. CDR3 length: 10 amino acids. Per the germline V gene, CDR1 is SQVTM and CDR2 is ANQGSEA. The CDR3 nucleotides are TGCAGCGGGGGCACAGATACGCAGTATTTT. Protein: CSGGTDTQYF.

This chain connects TRBV10-2 to TRBJ1-5; no clear D gene. The germline CDR1 and CDR2 sequences are WSHSY and SAAADI. V lost 3 bases and J lost 3, with 9 bases in between. This CDR3 has 14 amino acids. The CDR3 is CASSESGYNQPQHF. Written as DNA, the CDR3 is TGCGCCAGCAGTGAATCGGGGTACAATCAGCCCCAGCATTTT.

The V and J genes are TRBV14 and TRBJ2-3; 13 bases map to TRBD2. The CDR3 has 17 residues. V dropped 4 bases and J dropped 2; count of bases not matched to a gene: 6. CDR1 SGHDN and CDR2 FVKESK come from the germline V gene. CDR3 DNA sequence: TGTGCCAGCAGCCTTGGGACTAGCGGGATTTACACAGATACGCAGTATTTT. This sequence encodes CASSLGTSGIYTDTQYF.

The chain has TRBV13 and TRBJ1-6; D gene unclear. Germline loops: CDR1 PRHDT, CDR2 FYEKMQ (reference sequence). The CDR3 is made up of 14 amino acids. The V and J ends lost 5 bases and 7 bases respectively, with 12 bases between them. CDR3: CASSPPVWNSPLHF. The CDR3 coding sequence is TGTGCCAGCAGCCCCCCCGTCTGGAATTCACCCCTCCACTTT. The variable domain in full, with the rest retrieved from reference TRBV13 and TRBJ1-6, is AAGVIQSPRHLIKEKRETATLKCYPIPRHDTVYWYQQGPGQDPQFLISFYEKMQSDKGSIPDRFSAQQFSDYHSELNMSSLELGDSALYFCASSPPVWNSPLHFGNGTRLTVT.

This clonotype was counted many times. The gene calls are TRBV11-2 and TRBJ2-1; TRBD1 matches at 9 bases. The CDR3 runs 13 residues. CDR1 and CDR2 from the germline V gene are SGHAT and FQNNGV. V shed 5 bases and J 9 bases; nucleotides not matched to a gene: 5. This chain's CDR3 is CASSLGQGSEQFF. CDR3 coding DNA: TGTGCCAGCAGCCTTGGACAGGGGAGTGAGCAGTTCTTC.

This clonotype was recorded a few times. The chain uses TRBV9 and TRBJ2-2; 10 bases align to TRBD2. Germline assignment: CDR1 SGDLS and CDR2 YYNGEE. CDR3 size: 16 residues. Unmatched junction bases numbered 3, after V lost 0 bases and J lost 4 bases. CDR3 residues: CASSVGSSGGTGELFF. For the CDR3, the DNA is TGTGCCAGCAGCGTAGGGTCTAGCGGGGGCACCGGGGAGCTGTTTTTT.

This clonotype occurred many times. The J gene is TRBJ2-7, the V gene TRBV7-9, with D perhaps matching TRBD1 or TRBD2 (5 bases each). In germline, CDR1 is SEHNR, CDR2 FQNEAQ (reference sequence). V was shortened by 8 bases and J by 3 bases, with 14 bases between the two germline ends. The CDR3 is made up of 13 amino acids. The CDR3 coding sequence is TGTGCCAGCGCGCCCGGGACCAGCTACGAGCAGTACTTC. Translating it yields CASAPGTSYEQYF. The full variable domain, completed using reference TRBV7-9 and TRBJ2-7, is DTGVSQNPRHKITKRGQNVTFRCDPISEHNRLYWYRQTLGQGPEFLTYFQNEAQLEKSRLLSDRFSAERPKGSFSTLEIQRTEQGDSAMYLCASAPGTSYEQYFGPGTRLTVT.

This clonotype showed up many times. The genes are TRBV28 and TRBJ1-1; weak D call: TRBD1 (5 bases). Trimming cost V 7 bases and J 1 base, with 16 bases left between them. The CDR3 loop spans 15 amino acids. Germline values: CDR1 MDHEN, CDR2 SYDVKM. The CDR3 sequence: CASTEGGVKNTEAFF. The CDR3, as DNA: TGTGCCAGCACCGAAGGAGGGGTTAAGAACACTGAAGCTTTCTTT.

This clonotype was counted at least ten times. The V call is TRBV3-1, the J call TRBJ1-1, with 9 bases aligning to TRBD1. Trimming cost V 4 bases and J 4 bases; bases outside gene matches: 1. The germline V gene has CDR1 LGHDT and CDR2 YNNKEL (reference sequence). This CDR3 region has 13 residues. DNA of the CDR3: TGTGCCAGCAGCCCGGACAGGGGCACTGAAGCTTTCTTT. Its protein is CASSPDRGTEAFF. The full variable domain, in which reference TRBV3-1 and TRBJ1-1 provide the parts outside the CDR3, is DTAVSQTPKYLVTQMGNDKSIKCEQNLGHDTMYWYKQDSKKFLKIMFSYNNKELIINETVPNRFSPKSPDKAHLNLHINSLELGDSAVYFCASSPDRGTEAFFGQGTRLTVV.

The rearrangement links TRBV12-3 or TRBV12-4 to TRBJ1-2; D is unclear. The CDR3 runs 12 residues. V lost 7 bases and J lost 7, with 13 bases in between. CDR3 loop: CASNLIWAGYTF. As DNA, the CDR3 is TGTGCCAGCAACCTAATATGGGCTGGCTACACCTTC.

Many counts were recorded for this clonotype. This chain joins TRBV11-2 and TRBJ2-1, with D unclear. The V gene lost 1 base and the J gene lost 7 bases, with 14 bases spanning the gap. The CDR3 is 15 residues long. Germline CDR1 SGHAT, CDR2 FQNNGV. In nucleotides, the CDR3 is TGTGCCAGCAGCTTAGGAGGAGCTCTGGTTAATGAGCAGTTCTTC. This translates into CASSLGGALVNEQFF.

This clonotype was counted ten times or more. J is TRBJ2-5 and V is TRBV2; D is uncertain. Per germline, CDR1 SNHLY and CDR2 FYNNEI. The CDR3 is 11 residues long. V lost 8 bases and J 3 bases, leaving 7 bases between the germline ends. The CDR3 spells CASLRKETQYF. CDR3 nucleotides: TGTGCCAGCCTTAGAAAAGAGACCCAGTACTTC.